These 4 T cell receptor beta chains originate from one sample sequenced in a study of T cell repertoires in cytomegalovirus infection. TCRdb re-called the reads with MiXCR, one entry per CDR3 protein. This sample carries 90,000 to 110,000 distinct CDR3 sequences, 25% to 35% of them seen once, and the ten largest clones take approximately 78%. Their cognate antigens are unknown. The sample was CD8+ T cells from cultured PBMCs, taken from culture after CMV antigen stimulation. The receptor source for this set is a human donor in good health (CMV status not recorded). Some clones in this sample may be carry-over from other donors' samples.

V and J are TRBV20-1 and TRBJ1-1, with TRBD1 matching over 7 bases. This CDR3 is built from 15 residues. V gave up 5 bases and J gave up 0 bases; unmatched junction bases: 9. Germline V lookup: CDR1 DFQATT, CDR2 SNEGSKA (reference sequence). The CDR3 DNA is TGCAGTGCTCAGGGGGGGGTCCCAATGAACACTGAAGCTTTCTTT. Its protein is CSAQGGVPMNTEAFF.

The chain recombines TRBV27 with TRBJ1-5, with 9 bases aligning to TRBD1. The trim removed 6 bases at V and 3 bases at J, leaving 3 bases unmatched. The CDR3 consists of 14 residues. CDR1 MNHEY and CDR2 SMNVEV come from the germline V gene (reference sequence). In DNA, the CDR3 is TGTGCCAGCAGGAGGACAGGGGTCAATCAGCCCCAGCATTTT. It is translated as CASRRTGVNQPQHF.

CDR3 bases: TGTGCCAGTAGTCGGGACGGCCTGCCGCATGGCTACACCTTC. Its translation: CASSRDGLPHGYTF. The rearrangement joins TRBV19 to TRBJ1-2; D might be TRBD1 (5 bases). The V gene lost 5 bases and the J gene lost 6 bases, with 16 bases spanning the gap. Germline assignment: CDR1 LNHDA and CDR2 SQIVND (reference sequence). CDR3 length: 14 residues.

This clonotype occurred many times. The rearrangement joins TRBV7-6 to TRBJ2-7, with D perhaps TRBD1 (5 bases). CDR3 size: 15 residues. Trimming removed 2 bases at V and 1 base at J, with 12 bases between. The germline CDR1 and CDR2 sequences are SGHVS and FNYEAQ. As DNA, the CDR3 is TGTGCCAGCAGCTTATTCCAGGGCCGTTCCTACGAGCAGTACTTC. Amino acid sequence: CASSLFQGRSYEQYF.